This is a list of T cell receptor beta chains from one sample in a study of T cell repertoires in cytomegalovirus infection. A single record per CDR3 protein comes from TCRdb applying MiXCR to the reads. The table includes approximately 770,000 distinct CDR3 sequences, about 29% detected once. Antigens of these TCRs are unknown. The specimen was cultured CD8+ T cells from PBMCs, collected from culture after CMV antigen stimulation. These receptors were collected from a human donor in good health (CMV status not recorded). Some clones in this sample may be carry-over from other donors' samples. The CDR3 runs from the conserved cysteine through the conserved F or W. The D gene is left open where the match is weak. Clone sizes are given selectively: once, few, many, or a class where the clone is expanded.

TRBJ1-5,-,TRBD1,TRBV10-3,TGTGCCATCAGTGAGTACCGGGACAGGTTACGTCAGCCCCAGCATTTT,CAISEYRDRLRQPQHF
TRBJ2-1,-,-,TRBV20-1,TGCAGTGGGTCGGACGGGAGCTCCTACAATGAGCAGTTCTTC,CSGSDGSSYNEQFF
TRBJ2-1,-,-,TRBV20-1,TGCAGTGCTAGAGTGGGGGATACCTCCTACAATGAGCAGTTCTTC,CSARVGDTSYNEQFF
TRBJ1-2,few,TRBD1,TRBV12-5,TGTGCTAGTGCCGAGGACAGGGGTTTCTATGGCTACACCTTC,CASAEDRGFYGYTF
TRBJ1-1,many,TRBD1,TRBV11-3,TGTGCCAGCAGCTTCTGTACCGGGACAGGGGGCAAAAGTAGTGTAGCTTTCTTT,CASSFCTGTGGKSSVAFF
TRBJ1-4,-,-,TRBV4-3,TGCGCCAGCAGCCAAGATAGAAGGGAGCTCGGTTATGGAAAACTGTTTTTT,CASSQDRRELGYGKLFF
TRBJ2-3,-,TRBD2,TRBV27,TGTGCCAGCAGCTCGGGGGGGCACACAGATACGCAGTATTTT,CASSSGGHTDTQYF
TRBJ1-2,-,-,TRBV19,TGTGCCAGTAGTATTTTCGGGGGTGTCGCTAACTATGGCTACACCTTC,CASSIFGGVANYGYTF
TRBJ1-1,-,-,TRBV6-6,TGTGCCAGCAGATATGACAGGCAAGCTTTCTTT,CASRYDRQAFF
TRBJ2-5,-,-,TRBV7-9,TGTGCCAGCAGCCACAGGGGAGGCCAAGAGACCCAGTACTTC,CASSHRGGQETQYF
TRBJ1-2,-,-,TRBV12-5,TGTGCTAGTGGTACCACAGGGTCCTATGGCTACACCTTC,CASGTTGSYGYTF
TRBJ1-2,-,-,TRBV28,TGTGCCAGCAACTTGGGCAGTCACTATGGCTACACCTTC,CASNLGSHYGYTF
TRBJ1-2,many,-,TRBV7-9,TGTGCCAGCAGCGACGACAGGACTAACTATGGCTACACCTTC,CASSDDRTNYGYTF
TRBJ2-7,-,-,TRBV7-9,TGTGCCAGCAGCCCCCCCGTTGGCGTCGAGCAGTACTTC,CASSPPVGVEQYF
TRBJ1-1,-,-,TRBV6-6,TGTGCCAGCAGTTACGAAGGGACACTCGAGGCTTTCTTT,CASSYEGTLEAFF
TRBJ2-5,-,-,TRBV7-8,TGTGCCAGCAGCCCCACCGGTTTAGCCCTACAAGAGACCCAGTACTTC,CASSPTGLALQETQYF
TRBJ2-2,once,-,TRBV10-3,TGTGCCATCAGTGATCCCATGACAATCAACACCGGGGAGCTGTTTTTT,CAISDPMTINTGELFF
TRBJ1-6,-,-,TRBV6-5,TGTGCCAGCAGTTACTCAGCAGCCTCGAGCTCCTATAATTCACCCCTCCACTTT,CASSYSAASSSYNSPLHF
TRBJ1-1,-,-,TRBV5-1,TGCGCCAGCAGCTTGGCCCTGGGGGAGGACACTGAAGCTTACTTT,CASSLALGEDTEAYF
TRBJ2-1,-,-,TRBV6-5,TGTGCCAGCAGTTACTCAGGGGGTGGTGAGCAGTTCTTC,CASSYSGGGEQFF
TRBJ2-5,-,-,TRBV27,TGTGCCAGCAGTTTATCGCTGGTGGGAGAGACCCAGTACTTC,CASSLSLVGETQYF
TRBJ2-3,-,TRBD2,TRBV5-4,TGTGCCAGCAGCTTGACTAGCGGGCTTACAGATACGCAGTATTTT,CASSLTSGLTDTQYF
TRBJ2-5,-,-,TRBV4-3,TGCGCCAGCAGCCAAGCTAATGAAGAGACCCAGTACTTC,CASSQANEETQYF
TRBJ1-6,few,-,TRBV9,TGTGCCAGCAGCGGTTCAACCCTCCACTTT,CASSGSTLHF
TRBJ2-1,-,-,TRBV19,TGTGCCAGTAGTATTGCACTATACAATGAGCAGTTCTTC,CASSIALYNEQFF
TRBJ1-2,-,-,TRBV12-3/TRBV12-4,TGTGCCAGCAGTTTTTTACCTCGGGACAAACCTGGCTACACCTTC,CASSFLPRDKPGYTF